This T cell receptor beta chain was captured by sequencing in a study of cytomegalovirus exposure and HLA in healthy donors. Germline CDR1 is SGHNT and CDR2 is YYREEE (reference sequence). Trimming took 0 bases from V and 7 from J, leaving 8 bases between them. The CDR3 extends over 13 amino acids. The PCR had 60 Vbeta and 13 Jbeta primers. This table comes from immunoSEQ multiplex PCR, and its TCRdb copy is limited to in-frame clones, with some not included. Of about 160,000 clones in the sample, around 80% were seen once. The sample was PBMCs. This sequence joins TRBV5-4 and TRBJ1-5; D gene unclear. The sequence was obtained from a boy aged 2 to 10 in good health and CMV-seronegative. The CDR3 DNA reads TGTGCCAGCAGCTTGGACAGTGAACAGCCCCAGCATTTT. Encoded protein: CASSLDSEQPQHF.